This T cell receptor beta chain was captured by sequencing in a study of response to subunit inactivated influenza vaccine. TCRdb ran MiXCR on the RT-PCR reads and lists one entry per CDR3 protein. Here the sample spans about 570,000 distinct CDR3 sequences, about 10% being singletons. The CDR3 is made up of 19 amino acids. Per the germline V gene, CDR1 is SGHVS and CDR2 is FNYEAQ. Trimming pared 2 bases from V and 1 base from J, leaving 22 bases between. This sample was shared with a second study, whose subject was T cells expressing NK-cell markers. Turning to that study: UMIs accompanied the 5'RACE template switching by which TCR beta cDNA was made. In several donors, dominant clonotypes made up about 28.3-60.1% of CD3+CD56-NKG2C+ cells.

This clonotype originated in a man aged 45-65 years who received an inactivated influenza vaccine. Material: PBMCs from blood, obtained on the day of vaccination. The chain joins TRBV7-6 to TRBJ2-3; D is unresolved. CDR3 bases: TGTGCCAGCAGCTTAAAATCATGGTTTACCCCAGCAGGCACAGATACGCAGTATTTT. This codes for CASSLKSWFTPAGTDTQYF.